This entry lists 24 T cell receptor beta chains sequenced from one sample in a study of T cells after yellow fever vaccination. From the 5' RACE reads, TCRdb called clonotypes with MiXCR, one entry per CDR3 protein. This repertoire shows around 610,000 distinct CDR3 sequences, around an eighth found once; its top ten account for over 13%. Source: PBMCs, taken on the day of the yellow fever booster vaccination. The receptors were sampled from a young man who received the YFV17D yellow fever vaccine.

This clonotype was counted only a few times. V and J are TRBV11-3 and TRBJ2-1; a possible D gene is TRBD1 (5 bases). V lost 3 bases and J 9 bases, leaving 15 bases between the germline ends. The CDR3 spans 14 residues. Looked up from germline, CDR1 is SGHNT and CDR2 is YENEEA. This chain's CDR3 is CASSFSGAPIEQFF. The CDR3 coding sequence is TGTGCCAGCAGCTTTAGTGGGGCCCCGATTGAGCAGTTCTTC.

V is TRBV10-3 and J is TRBJ2-7, with D unresolved. CDR1 and CDR2 from the germline V gene are ENHRY and SYGVKD. V was pared by 2 bases and J by 5 bases, with 13 bases between. This CDR3 has 14 amino acids. Written as DNA, the CDR3 is TGTGCCATCAGTGAGACCCTCGATACGAACGAGCAGTACTTC. Amino acids: CAISETLDTNEQYF.

The V gene is TRBV27, the J gene TRBJ2-7; D assignment may be TRBD1 or TRBD2 (5 bases each). CDR3 length equals 15 residues. Looked up from germline, CDR1 is MNHEY and CDR2 is SMNVEV (reference sequence). Trimming shortened V by 4 bases and J by 4 bases, and 17 bases separated the two germline ends. In DNA, the CDR3 is TGTGCCAGCAGTTCCCCTGGACGGGGCCTTTACGAGCAGTACTTC. Translating it yields CASSSPGRGLYEQYF.

The chain is built from TRBV29-1 and TRBJ2-3; 11 bases fit TRBD2. The CDR3 loop spans 16 amino acids. V was pared by 2 bases and J by 3 bases, with 7 bases of the junction left unmatched. Germline CDR1 is SQVTM and CDR2 is ANQGSEA. The CDR3 sequence is CSVERLAGYRTDTQYF. The CDR3 bases are TGCAGCGTTGAAAGACTAGCGGGATATAGGACAGATACGCAGTATTTT.

This clonotype was seen a few times. This chain uses TRBV29-1 with TRBJ1-5; TRBD1 is a possible D gene (6 bases). Trimming took off 5 bases at V and 2 bases at J, with 10 bases between the two ends. Germline loops: CDR1 SQVTM, CDR2 ANQGSEA. The CDR3 runs to 13 residues. The CDR3 DNA follows: TGCAGCGTTAAACAGGGAGGCAATCAGCCCCAGCATTTT. It encodes CSVKQGGNQPQHF.

This clonotype was detected only a few times. The genes are TRBV5-1 and TRBJ2-2; the D gene is possibly TRBD1 (5 bases). This CDR3 has 15 amino acids. Germline V CDR1 and CDR2: SGHRS, YFSETQ. V was trimmed by 1 base and J by 4 bases, leaving 11 bases between them. The chain's CDR3 is CASSLRQGSTGELFF. CDR3 nucleotide sequence: TGCGCCAGCAGCTTGCGGCAGGGAAGCACCGGGGAGCTGTTTTTT. The whole variable domain, filled in from reference TRBV5-1 and TRBJ2-2, reads KAGVTQTPRYLIKTRGQQVTLSCSPISGHRSVSWYQQTPGQGLQFLFEYFSETQRNKGNFPGRFSGRQFSNSRSEMNVSTLELGDSALYLCASSLRQGSTGELFFGEGSRLTVL.

This clonotype was picked up many times. This chain joins TRBV5-5 and TRBJ1-2, with a weak D call TRBD1 (5 bases). CDR3 length: 15 amino acids. V was clipped by 0 bases and J by 8 bases, with 17 bases between them. Germline V lookup: CDR1 SGHKS, CDR2 YYEKEE (reference sequence). The DNA for the CDR3 is TGTGCCAGCAGCTTGGAGGCGAACGCCTGGGGGGGCTACACCTTC. Translation gives CASSLEANAWGGYTF.

The V gene is TRBV10-3, the J gene TRBJ2-1, with D unclear. The germline CDR1 and CDR2 sequences are ENHRY and SYGVKD. Trimming shortened V by 11 bases and J by 8 bases, and 16 bases separated the two germline ends. The CDR3 length is 12 residues. The chain's CDR3 is CAAEDSGDEQFF. CDR3 DNA sequence: TGTGCCGCCGAAGATTCGGGCGATGAGCAGTTCTTC.

The genes are TRBV6-6 and TRBJ2-7; D remains unclear. V shed 5 bases and J shed 4 bases, with 9 bases lying between them. CDR3 length: 12 amino acids. Germline CDR1 and CDR2: MNHNY and SVGAGI (reference sequence). Written as DNA, the CDR3 is TGTGCCAGCAGTGGGGTAGGGTACGAGCAGTACTTC. Amino acid sequence: CASSGVGYEQYF.

The J gene is TRBJ2-3, the V gene TRBV28; D remains unclear. V lost 8 bases and J 2 bases, leaving 8 bases between the germline ends. The CDR3 is 12 residues long. The V gene's germline CDR1 is MDHEN and CDR2 SYDVKM. This CDR3 reads CASEENTDTQYF. CDR3 DNA sequence: TGTGCCAGCGAGGAGAACACAGATACGCAGTATTTT.

The sample holds a few counts of this clonotype. J is TRBJ2-7 and V is TRBV12-1. TRBV12-1 is annotated as a pseudogene. There are 15 residues in the CDR3. DNA for the CDR3: TGTGCCAGCAGCTTTGCCCCGTTTGGGAACTACGAGCAGTACTTC. Translation: CASSFAPFGNYEQYF.

This clonotype was counted a few times. V and J are TRBV11-2 and TRBJ2-5; D gene uncertain. Trimming pared 5 bases from V and 2 bases from J, leaving 15 bases between. CDR1 and CDR2 (germline): SGHAT, FQNNGV. The CDR3 spans 15 residues. CDR3: CASSRQAPGQETQYF. Here the CDR3 DNA reads TGTGCCAGCAGCCGGCAAGCTCCCGGGCAAGAGACCCAGTACTTC.

The V gene is TRBV24-1, the J gene TRBJ2-4; D is perhaps TRBD2 (5 bases). The ends were cut back, 6 bases at V and 1 base at J, with 12 bases in the middle. CDR1 KGHDR and CDR2 SFDVKD come from the germline V gene. This CDR3 is built from 15 residues. The CDR3 DNA sequence: TGTGCCACCAGTCCAGAGGGTACGGCCAAAAACATTCAGTACTTC. This sequence encodes CATSPEGTAKNIQYF.

The rearrangement joins TRBV6-1 to TRBJ2-1; perhaps TRBD2 as D (5 bases). Trimming removed 6 bases from V and 1 base from J, with 16 bases in between. Germline CDR1 MNHNS, CDR2 SASEGT. The CDR3 extends over 16 amino acids. The CDR3 sequence is CASRAVPSGSYNEQFF. The DNA of the CDR3 is TGTGCCAGCAGGGCGGTCCCCAGCGGTTCCTACAATGAGCAGTTCTTC.

This chain uses TRBV20-1 with TRBJ2-4, with D possibly TRBD1 on 6 matching bases. V gave up 4 bases and J gave up 1 base, with 20 bases separating them. The CDR3 spans 17 residues. Germline CDR1 is DFQATT and CDR2 is SNEGSKA (reference sequence). CDR3 nucleotides: TGCAGTGCTACCGCACAGGGCATGGGTGACGCCAAAAACATTCAGTACTTC. This sequence encodes CSATAQGMGDAKNIQYF.

This clonotype was detected only a few times. V and J are TRBV4-3 and TRBJ2-5; D ambiguous. The CDR3 loop spans 14 amino acids. Looked up from germline, CDR1 is LGHNA and CDR2 is YSLEER. V was pared by 5 bases and J by 5 bases, with 15 bases between. As DNA, the CDR3 is TGCGCCAGCAGCTTCAAGTGGGGTAGGGAGACCCAGTACTTC. Protein sequence: CASSFKWGRETQYF.

This clonotype was picked up a small number of times. The CDR3 DNA follows: TGTGCCAGCAGTGATGTGCTGCGGGAGTCAGATACGCAGTATTTT. Translated: CASSDVLRESDTQYF. The chain employs TRBV6-1 and TRBJ2-3, with 7 positions matching TRBD2. After removal of 3 bases from V and 4 bases from J, the junction contained 7 bases not matched to a gene. The CDR3 sequence is 15 residues long. CDR1 and CDR2 from the germline V gene are MNHNS and SASEGT.

This sequence joins TRBV27 and TRBJ2-7; D possibly corresponds to TRBD1 (5 bases). Trimming left V 7 bases short and J 5 bases short, with 15 bases between. Per germline, CDR1 MNHEY and CDR2 SMNVEV (reference sequence). The CDR3 is made up of 13 amino acids. The CDR3 region is CASTLGVTNEQYF. CDR3 in DNA: TGTGCCAGCACCCTAGGGGTTACGAACGAGCAGTACTTC.

This clonotype has just a few counts. The chain uses TRBV20-1 and TRBJ1-3; no clear D gene. V was trimmed by 0 bases and J by 4 bases, leaving 7 bases between them. Germline CDR1 DFQATT, CDR2 SNEGSKA (reference sequence). CDR3 length equals 13 residues. This CDR3 reads CSARDGYGNTIYF. The DNA of the CDR3 is TGCAGTGCTAGAGATGGGTACGGAAACACCATATATTTT.

This clonotype showed up just a few times. The J gene is TRBJ2-1, the V gene TRBV7-9; TRBD2 matches 9 bases. Germline CDR1 SEHNR, CDR2 FQNEAQ (reference sequence). The CDR3 has 13 amino acids. With V trimmed by 8 bases and J by 8 bases, 7 bases remained unmatched. The CDR3 sequence is CASLAGEGYEQFF. CDR3 nucleotide sequence: TGTGCCAGCTTAGCGGGAGAAGGCTATGAGCAGTTCTTC. Looking up the rest from reference TRBV7-9 and TRBJ2-1 gives the full variable domain: DTGVSQNPRHKITKRGQNVTFRCDPISEHNRLYWYRQTLGQGPEFLTYFQNEAQLEKSRLLSDRFSAERPKGSFSTLEIQRTEQGDSAMYLCASLAGEGYEQFFGPGTRLTVL.

The CDR3 bases are TGTGCCAGCAGCCAGACCCGCCTAACTAGCGGGGGGAGCTCCTACAATGAGCAGTTCTTC. Translation gives CASSQTRLTSGGSSYNEQFF. V gene TRBV7-3 combines with J gene TRBJ2-1, with 12 bases identical to TRBD2. The V gene end was trimmed by 5 bases and the J gene end by 0 bases; junction bases not matched to a gene: 14. The CDR3 runs to 20 residues. Germline V gene sequence: CDR1 SGHTA, CDR2 FQGTGA.

As DNA, the CDR3 is TGTGCCAGCAGCAAACGCAGGGCCAGCTCCTACAATGAGCAGTTCTTC. Translation gives CASSKRRASSYNEQFF. The chain employs TRBV6-1 and TRBJ2-1; a weak D match, TRBD1 (5 bases). The V gene lost 6 bases and the J gene lost 0 bases, with 15 bases spanning the gap. CDR3 size: 16 residues. Per the germline V gene, CDR1 is MNHNS and CDR2 is SASEGT.

The chain has TRBV9 and TRBJ2-1; 7 bases map to TRBD1. Germline CDR1 reads SGDLS; CDR2 reads YYNGEE. The junction had 5 bases not matched to a gene; V was cut back by 0 bases and J by 5 bases. The CDR3 has 15 amino acids. The CDR3 reads CASSVAVTGHNEQFF. The CDR3 nucleotides are TGTGCCAGCAGCGTAGCAGTGACAGGGCACAATGAGCAGTTCTTC.

This clonotype came up a few times. The CDR3 is CANGKGMNTEAFF. In DNA, the CDR3 is TGTGCCAACGGGAAGGGTATGAACACTGAAGCTTTCTTT. The chain is built from TRBV7-9 and TRBJ1-1; D unclear. V shed 10 bases and J shed 0 bases, with 12 bases lying between them. There are 13 residues in the CDR3. The germline CDR1 and CDR2 sequences are SEHNR and FQNEAQ (reference sequence).